These 3 T cell receptor beta chains were all obtained from the same sample, sequenced in a study of cytomegalovirus exposure and HLA in healthy donors. Primers for the PCR totalled 60 Vbeta and 13 Jbeta. Profiled with immunoSEQ multiplex PCR; TCRdb holds only in-frame clones, not every one. The data contain 100,000 to 150,000 clones, less than 85% of them seen just once; the ten biggest clones take up around 20%. Sequencing was carried out using PBMCs. Receptor source: a man younger than 35 in good health and CMV-seropositive.

The chain links TRBV6-6 to TRBJ1-3, with 10 nucleotides matching TRBD1. The V and J ends lost 6 bases and 3 bases, in that order; junction bases with no gene match: 5. The CDR3 contains 15 residues. Germline V lookup: CDR1 MNHNY, CDR2 SVGAGI (reference sequence). Here the CDR3 DNA reads TGTGCCAGCAGGGAGGACAGGGGGAGTGGAAACACCATATATTTT. Amino acids: CASREDRGSGNTIYF.

As regards this clone: One end of the junction does not line up with germline, which may come from a read error. The CDR3 DNA reads as TGTGCCAGCAGTGAACTCCGGACAGGGGGCTACAATGGGCAGTTCTTC. It encodes CASSELRTGGYNGQFF. The chain recombines TRBV6-1 with TRBJ2-1, with 11 positions matching TRBD1. This CDR3 region has 16 residues. The germline V gene has CDR1 MNHNS and CDR2 SASEGT.

The chain couples TRBV7-2 to TRBJ2-1; 8 bases are a match to TRBD2. Losses at the gene ends were 2 bases for V and 6 bases for J; bases not matched to a gene: 6. The CDR3 is 15 residues long. Germline-derived CDR1 and CDR2 are SGHTA and FQGNSA. DNA of the CDR3: TGTGCCAGCAGCTTATTCGGGGGGGCGATCAATGAGCAGTTCTTC. Translated: CASSLFGGAINEQFF.